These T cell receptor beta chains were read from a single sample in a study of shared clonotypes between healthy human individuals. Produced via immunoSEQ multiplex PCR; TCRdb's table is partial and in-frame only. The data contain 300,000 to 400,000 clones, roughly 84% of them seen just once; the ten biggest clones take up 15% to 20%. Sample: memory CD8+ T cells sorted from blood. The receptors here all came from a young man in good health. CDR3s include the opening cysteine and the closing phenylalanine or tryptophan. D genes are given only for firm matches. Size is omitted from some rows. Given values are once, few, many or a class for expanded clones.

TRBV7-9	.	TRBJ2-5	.	TGTGCCAGCAGCCCAGTTCCCCAAGAGACCCAGTACTTC	CASSPVPQETQYF
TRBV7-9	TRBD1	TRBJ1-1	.	TGTGCCAGCAGCTCCCGACAGGGGACCACTGAAGCTTTCTTT	CASSSRQGTTEAFF
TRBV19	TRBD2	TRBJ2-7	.	TGTGCCAGTTCTGATCGGGCTAGCGGGATCTCCTACGAGCAGTACTTC	CASSDRASGISYEQYF
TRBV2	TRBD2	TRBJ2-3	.	TGTGCCAGCAGGCGGACTAGCGGGATAAGCACAGATACGCAGTATTTT	CASRRTSGISTDTQYF
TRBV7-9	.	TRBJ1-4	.	TGTGCCAGCAGCTTAGAATCAGGGACGGTAACTAATGAAAAACTGTTTTTT	CASSLESGTVTNEKLFF
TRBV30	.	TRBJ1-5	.	TGTGCCTGGAGTGTAGGGGACAATAGCAATCAGCCCCAGCATTTT	CAWSVGDNSNQPQHF
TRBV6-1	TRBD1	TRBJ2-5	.	TGTGCCAGCAGTGTGCACTCCGGGACAGGGCAAGAGACCCAGTACTTC	CASSVHSGTGQETQYF
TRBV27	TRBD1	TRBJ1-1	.	TGTGCCAGCAGGGACAGGGGGATCAACACTGAAGCTTTCTTT	CASRDRGINTEAFF
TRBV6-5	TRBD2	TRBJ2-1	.	TGTGCCAGCACCTATAGCGGGAGTTCCTACAATGAGCAGTTCTTC	CASTYSGSSYNEQFF
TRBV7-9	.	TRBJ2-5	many	TGTGCCAGCAGCTACGTTCTCGGGTTTCGGGAGACCCAGTACTTC	CASSYVLGFRETQYF
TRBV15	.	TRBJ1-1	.	TGTGCCACCAGCAGAGGGGGGGTTGGTACTGAAGCTTTCTTT	CATSRGGVGTEAFF
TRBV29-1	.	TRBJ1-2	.	TGCAGCGTTGAATGGTGGGGTCCTCTCTATGGCTACACCTTC	CSVEWWGPLYGYTF
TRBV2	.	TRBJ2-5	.	TGTGCCAGCAGTTGGCTCAGCTACCAAGAGACCCAGTACTTC	CASSWLSYQETQYF
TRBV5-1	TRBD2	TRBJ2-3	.	TGCGCCAGCAGCTCCAATCTAGCGGCTAGCACAGATACGCAGTATTTT	CASSSNLAASTDTQYF
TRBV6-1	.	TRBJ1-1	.	TGTGCCAGCCTGGACTCTACTGAAGCTTTCTTT	CASLDSTEAFF
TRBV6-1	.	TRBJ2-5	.	TGTGCCAGCAAACCCCCAGGGGCGGCCCAAGAGACCCAGTACTTC	CASKPPGAAQETQYF
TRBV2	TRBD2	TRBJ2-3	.	TGTGCCAGCAGTGAAACTAGCGCCCACACAGATACGCAGTATTTT	CASSETSAHTDTQYF
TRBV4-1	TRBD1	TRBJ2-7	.	TGCGCCAGCAGCCAAGGCCGGACAGGGGGTTACGAGCAGTACTTC	CASSQGRTGGYEQYF